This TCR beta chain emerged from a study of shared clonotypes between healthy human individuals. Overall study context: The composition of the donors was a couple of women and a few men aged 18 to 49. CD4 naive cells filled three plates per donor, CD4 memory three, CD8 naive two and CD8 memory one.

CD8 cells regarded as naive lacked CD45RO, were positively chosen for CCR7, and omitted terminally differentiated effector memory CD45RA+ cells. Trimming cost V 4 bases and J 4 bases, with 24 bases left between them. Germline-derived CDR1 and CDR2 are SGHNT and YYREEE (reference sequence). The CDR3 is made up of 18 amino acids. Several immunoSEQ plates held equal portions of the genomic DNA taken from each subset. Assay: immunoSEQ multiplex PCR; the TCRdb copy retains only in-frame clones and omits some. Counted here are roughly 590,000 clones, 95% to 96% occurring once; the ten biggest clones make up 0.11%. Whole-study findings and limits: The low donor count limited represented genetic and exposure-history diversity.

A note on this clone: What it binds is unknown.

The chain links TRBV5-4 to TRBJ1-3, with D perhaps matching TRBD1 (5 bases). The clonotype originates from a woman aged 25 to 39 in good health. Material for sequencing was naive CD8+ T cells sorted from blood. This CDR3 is CASSPSGQGAVVGNTIYF. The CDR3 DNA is TGTGCCAGCAGCCCGTCTGGCCAGGGCGCTGTAGTAGGAAACACCATATATTTT.